The rows below give T cell receptor beta chains drawn from one sample of a study of blood T cell repertoires in COVID-19. The method was immunoSEQ multiplex PCR; TCRdb's version includes in-frame clones alone and lacks a portion of them. The data show about 220,000 clones, 70% to 90% seen once. The sequenced sample was peripheral blood. These receptors were obtained from a man over 45 who had recovered from COVID-19. Each CDR3 is given with its conserved first and last residue. A D gene is named only where the DNA matches it firmly. A row's size may be missing; if present it is once, few, many or a size class.

>TRBV7-2|TRBJ2-1|.|.
CASSLWAPTEQFF
TGTGCCAGCAGCTTATGGGCCCCCACGGAGCAGTTCTTC
>TRBV11-2|TRBJ2-2|.|.
CASSRTANTGELFF
TGTGCCAGCAGCCGGACAGCGAACACCGGGGAGCTGTTTTTT
>TRBV3-1/TRBV3-2|TRBJ1-5|.|.
CASSPRGSNQPQHF
TGTGCCAGCAGCCCCAGGGGATCAAATCAGCCCCAGCATTTT
>TRBV5-4|TRBJ2-3|.|.
CASSLSTDTQYF
TGTGCCAGCAGCCTTAGCACAGATACGCAGTATTTT
>TRBV15|TRBJ1-1|.|.
CATSNHGGAEAFF
TGTGCCACCAGCAACCACGGGGGTGCAGAAGCTTTCTTT
>TRBV2|TRBJ2-7|TRBD1|once
CASRDGLGPGQGDEQYF
TGTGCCAGCAGAGATGGGCTCGGTCCGGGACAGGGGGATGAGCAGTACTTC
>TRBV3-1/TRBV3-2|TRBJ2-5|.|.
CASSQRRNSGVQETQYF
TGTGCCAGCAGCCAACGTAGGAACTCGGGGGTTCAAGAGACCCAGTACTTC
>TRBV5-1|TRBJ2-5|.|.
CASSLGGTETQYF
TGCGCCAGCAGCTTAGGCGGGACAGAGACCCAGTACTTC
>TRBV29-1|TRBJ2-5|.|.
CSGYEGREIYF
TGCAGCGGGTATGAGGGCCGCGAAATATACTTC
>TRBV6-9|TRBJ2-1|TRBD2|.
CASSYSGLAGIYNEQFF
TGTGCCAGCAGTTATTCAGGCCTAGCGGGGATCTACAATGAGCAGTTCTTC
>TRBV11-2|TRBJ2-1|.|few
CASSLGRARDSSYNEQFF
TGTGCCAGCAGCTTAGGCCGCGCGCGGGACAGCTCCTACAATGAGCAGTTCTTC
>TRBV28|TRBJ2-7|.|.
CASSSPWRQVGSAF
TGTGCCAGCAGTTCACCCTGGCGACAGGTGGGATCGGCCTTC
>TRBV19|TRBJ2-1|.|.
CASSGDTRYNEQFF
TGTGCCAGTAGCGGGGACACTCGTTACAATGAGCAGTTCTTC